This entry lists 23 T cell receptor beta chains sequenced from one sample in a study of esophageal squamous cell carcinoma under preoperative chemotherapy. Time point given: after preoperative PTX-NDP chemotherapy. Each CDR3 protein is one row after TCRdb ran MiXCR on the PCR reads. The sample includes roughly 9,000 distinct CDR3 sequences, over 40% of them seen just once. The specimen was taken from a patient given preoperative chemotherapy. The source is a human donor with esophageal squamous cell carcinoma. The donor label of this sample is uncertain.

Of note for this clonotype: A much larger clonotype is one base distant, so this may be a read error. The CDR3 nucleotides read TGTGCCAGCAGCTTGGGCGCGGAGGGGAATGAGCAGTACTTC. Encoded protein: CASSLGAEGNEQYF. The chain employs TRBV11-3 and TRBJ2-5, with a possible D match to TRBD2 (6 bases). V shed 3 bases and J shed 11 bases, with 19 bases lying between them. This CDR3 has 14 amino acids. The germline V gene has CDR1 SGHNT and CDR2 YENEEA.

This clonotype was detected a few times. V gene TRBV20-1 combines with J gene TRBJ2-7, with D possibly being TRBD2 (7 bases). Germline lookup yields CDR1 DFQATT and CDR2 SNEGSKA (reference sequence). V lost 3 bases, J lost 1 base, and 16 bases lay in between. The CDR3 is made up of 15 amino acids. CDR3 coding DNA: TGCAGTGCTAGCGCTAGCGGAGGGGGATCCTACGAGCAGTACTTC. It translates to CSASASGGGSYEQYF.

In its sample, this clonotype was seen a few times. The chain carries TRBV3-1 and TRBJ2-1, with 7 bases matching TRBD2. CDR3 length: 14 amino acids. Germline V gene lookup returns CDR1 LGHDT and CDR2 YNNKEL (reference sequence). V lost 1 base and J lost 8; bases outside the gene matches: 5. CDR3 sequence reads: CASSQGLADYEQFF. For the CDR3, the DNA is TGTGCCAGCAGCCAAGGGCTAGCGGACTATGAGCAGTTCTTC.

The chain has TRBV6-1 and TRBJ2-4; TRBD1 agrees at 10 bases. This CDR3 region has 15 residues. J lost 13 bases, V lost 8 bases, and 17 bases had no gene match. The V gene's germline CDR1 is MNHNS and CDR2 SASEGT. CDR3 coding DNA: TGTGCCAGCTCGGGACAGGGGATAGCCAAAAAGATCCAGTACTTC. This encodes CASSGQGIAKKIQYF.

This clonotype was seen at least ten times. The chain carries TRBV6-5 and TRBJ2-1; D perhaps matches TRBD1 (6 bases). The CDR3 contains 13 residues. CDR1 and CDR2 (germline): MNHEY, SVGAGI. The V end was cut by 0 bases, the J end by 10 bases, with 10 bases between. CDR3 in amino acids: CASSYSIGQEQFF. The DNA for the CDR3 is TGTGCCAGCAGTTACTCGATCGGACAGGAGCAGTTCTTC.

The rearrangement links TRBV6-1 to TRBJ2-2; either TRBD1 or TRBD2 may supply D (5 bases each). The DNA end is a closer match to TRBJ2-3, so the J assignment may be wrong. This CDR3 spans 15 amino acids. Per the germline V gene, CDR1 is MNHNS and CDR2 is SASEGT. The CDR3 spells CASSEPGTSTGTQYF. The CDR3 DNA sequence: TGTGCCAGCAGTGAACCAGGGACGAGCACCGGGACGCAGTATTTT.

The chain has TRBV29-1 and TRBJ2-3, with D unclear. V shed 0 bases and J shed 2 bases, with 18 bases lying between them. CDR3 length: 17 amino acids. Germline assignment: CDR1 SQVTM and CDR2 ANQGSEA. DNA for the CDR3: TGCAGCGTTGAAGATCGGGTTGGACGAGATTTCACAGATACGCAGTATTTT. Protein sequence: CSVEDRVGRDFTDTQYF.

The rearrangement links TRBV23-1 to TRBJ1-2, with D perhaps TRBD1 (5 bases). TRBV23-1 is an ORF; its function is uncertain. There are 14 residues in the CDR3. With 7 bases removed from V and 1 base from J, the gap between germline ends came to 13 bases. CDR3 region: CASTDRDLNYGYTF. CDR3 bases: TGCGCCAGCACGGACCGGGACCTTAACTATGGCTACACCTTC.

A single count supports this clonotype. The rearrangement links TRBV27 to TRBJ2-1; D may be TRBD1 (5 bases). CDR1 is MNHEY and CDR2 is SMNVEV in the germline V gene (reference sequence). V gave up 3 bases and J gave up 8 bases, with 11 bases separating them. The CDR3 sequence is 13 residues long. The CDR3 nucleotides are TGTGCCAGCAGTTTTGTTGTGGGGCATGAGCAGTTCTTC. This translates into CASSFVVGHEQFF.

The table lists this clonotype with a few counts. This rearrangement joins TRBV4-1 to TRBJ2-1; D possibly corresponds to TRBD2 (5 bases). The CDR3 consists of 13 residues. Germline V lookup: CDR1 MGHRA, CDR2 YSYEKL. The V end lost 5 bases, the J end lost 12 bases, and 17 bases lay between the germline ends. CDR3 residues: CASSGLPSTGQFF. CDR3 DNA: TGCGCCAGCAGCGGACTGCCGTCGACCGGGCAGTTCTTC.

The chain employs TRBV6-1 and TRBJ2-5, with 8 bases lining up with TRBD2. The end of the DNA is better explained by TRBJ2-7, so the J call may be wrong. CDR3 length: 16 residues. The germline gives CDR1 MNHNS, CDR2 SASEGT. Written as DNA, the CDR3 is TGTGCCAGCTTATTGCTATCGGGACTAGTTTCGACCGAGCAGTACTTC. It is translated as CASLLLSGLVSTEQYF.

V is TRBV6-1 and J is TRBJ2-1; 9 nucleotides align to TRBD1. The tail of the sequence fits TRBJ2-5 better, so the J call may be wrong. The germline V gene has CDR1 MNHNS and CDR2 SASEGT. The CDR3 runs to 15 residues. The CDR3 here is CASSDRGQGQETQYF. The CDR3 DNA reads TGTGCCAGCAGTGACCGGGGACAGGGCCAAGAGACCCAGTACTTC.

A single count supports this clonotype. The V gene is TRBV12-3 or TRBV12-4, the J gene TRBJ2-3, with D possibly matching TRBD1 (6 bases). The CDR3 has 14 residues. DNA for the CDR3: TGTGGCGTCTGGGGGCTGTGGGCCACAGATACGCAGTATTTT. Its protein is CGVWGLWATDTQYF.

For this clonotype: Relative to the germline gene, one junction end is altered; a read error may explain this. V gene TRBV5-4 combines with J gene TRBJ2-5, with D tentatively TRBD1 (6 bases). The germline CDR1 and CDR2 sequences are SGHNT and YYREEE (reference sequence). The CDR3 contains 15 residues. This CDR3 reads CAFRAGDSDTETQYF. DNA of the CDR3: TGTGCCTTCCGGGCAGGGGATAGTGACACAGAGACCCAGTATTTC.

This clonotype was seen many times. This rearrangement joins TRBV6-5 to TRBJ2-1; D is uncertain. The last part of the DNA fits TRBJ2-7 better; the J call may be wrong. This CDR3 region has 14 residues. Germline lookup yields CDR1 MNHEY and CDR2 SVGAGI. The CDR3: CASSYPNSYNEQYF. As DNA, the CDR3 is TGTGCCAGCAGTTACCCGAACTCCTACAATGAGCAGTACTTC.

This clonotype is labeled as medium-sized. The V and J genes are TRBV6-5 and TRBJ2-5; tentative D call: TRBD2 (5 bases). The DNA end lines up better with TRBJ2-7; the J call may be wrong. This CDR3 comprises 13 residues. Germline CDR1 reads MNHEY; CDR2 reads SVGAGI. DNA of the CDR3: TGTGCCAGCAGTTACCAAGCGGAGGACGAGCAGTACTTC. Translating gives CASSYQAEDEQYF.

The chain combines TRBV6-1 with TRBJ2-5; 8 bases line up with TRBD1. The CDR3 runs to 14 residues. From germline, CDR1 is MNHNS and CDR2 SASEGT. V shed 5 bases and J 2 bases; nucleotides not matched to a gene: 4. As DNA, the CDR3 is TGTGCCAGCAGTCGTCGGGACAGGCAAGAGACCCAGTACTTC. It specifies CASSRRDRQETQYF.

This clonotype was seen repeatedly, ten times or more. The CDR3 region is CATTQREGRYEQYF. In nucleotides, the CDR3 is TGTGCCACAACACAGCGGGAGGGCCGGTACGAGCAGTACTTC. This chain joins TRBV6-6 and TRBJ2-7; 10 bases fit TRBD2. The V segment lost 10 bases and the J segment 4 bases; nucleotides outside the gene matches: 10. This CDR3 region has 14 residues. The germline CDR1 and CDR2 sequences are MNHNY and SVGAGI (reference sequence).

Judged by abundance, this clonotype is hyperexpanded. The V call is TRBV6-1, the J call TRBJ2-5, with a possible D match to TRBD1 (6 bases). V dropped 6 bases and J dropped 5 bases, with 22 bases sitting between them. The CDR3 is 16 amino acids. From germline, CDR1 is MNHNS and CDR2 SASEGT. The CDR3 bases are TGTGCCAGCAGCCCAGCGACAGGAGAGGGAGAGGAGACCCAGTACTTC. It specifies CASSPATGEGEETQYF.

This chain connects TRBV6-1 to TRBJ1-6; D not certain. V shed 1 base and J shed 19 bases, with 17 bases lying between them. CDR3 length: 13 amino acids. CDR1 and CDR2 from the germline V gene are MNHNS and SASEGT. The DNA for the CDR3 is TGTGCCAGCAGTGAAGGCGAGGGCTACGAGCAGCACTTT. It specifies CASSEGEGYEQHF.

A word on this clonotype: Relative to the germline gene, one junction end is altered; a read error may explain this. The chain carries TRBV6-1 and TRBJ2-3; D assignment may be TRBD1 or TRBD2 (6 bases each). This CDR3 spans 12 amino acids. In germline, CDR1 is MNHNS, CDR2 SASEGT. In DNA, the CDR3 is TGTGCCAGCACGGAGGGGGGAGATCGGCCGGATTTT. Translating it yields CASTEGGDRPDF.

This clonotype occurred a few times. CDR3 in DNA: TGTGCCAGCACCCTCTCGTCGACAGGGGGCAAGACCCAGTACTTC. It codes for CASTLSSTGGKTQYF. V is TRBV6-1 and J is TRBJ2-3; 10 bases map to TRBD1. The DNA matches TRBJ2-5 better at its end, which makes the J call doubtful. CDR1 and CDR2 (germline): MNHNS, SASEGT. The CDR3 has 15 residues.

This clonotype was found many times. This chain connects TRBV7-9 to TRBJ2-1; D gene ambiguous. Germline loops: CDR1 SEHNR, CDR2 FQNEAQ (reference sequence). The V end lost 1 base, the J end lost 10 bases, and 23 bases lay between the germline ends. This CDR3 comprises 17 residues. CDR3 region: CASSLDAAESYRYEQFF. The CDR3 DNA is TGTGCCAGCAGCTTAGACGCCGCAGAGTCCTACCGCTACGAGCAGTTCTTC.